These 10 T cell receptor beta chains were all obtained from the same sample, sequenced in a study of Ad26.COV2.S vaccination and SARS-CoV-2 variants. Measured with immunoSEQ multiplex PCR; TCRdb has only the in-frame clones, and not every one. This repertoire shows about 680,000 clones, 89% found once; its top ten account for approximately 1.5%. Treatment reported: around 19 received Ad26.COV2.S at low or high dose, single or two shots; roughly five received placebo; per-sample allocation not given. Material that was analyzed had been drawn on day 63 after the first vaccine or placebo injection. Sequenced material: peripheral blood, taken in a trial of Ad26.COV2.S vaccine versus placebo. Every receptor here comes from a person between 18 and 59 years old who received the Ad26.COV2.S COVID-19 vaccine or a placebo.

The rearrangement uses TRBV19 and TRBJ1-1, with 7 bases that match TRBD1. V shed 5 bases and J 4 bases; nucleotides not matched to a gene: 10. Germline values: CDR1 LNHDA, CDR2 SQIVND (reference sequence). The CDR3 has 15 residues. The DNA of the CDR3 is TGTGCCAGTAGTTTACACAGGGGTCCAAGCACTGAAGCTTTCTTT. Its protein product is CASSLHRGPSTEAFF.

The genes are TRBV4-3 and TRBJ2-2; 7 nucleotides line up with TRBD1. CDR1 LGHNA and CDR2 YSLEER come from the germline V gene. The J segment lost 6 bases and the V segment lost 2 bases, leaving 6 bases of the junction unmatched. The CDR3 covers 15 residues. CDR3 amino acids: CASSQRPQGAGELFF. The CDR3 nucleotides are TGCGCCAGCAGCCAAAGACCCCAGGGGGCCGGGGAGCTGTTTTTT.

V is TRBV5-6 and J is TRBJ2-6; TRBD2 matches at 10 bases. V was clipped by 3 bases and J by 4 bases; unmatched bases: 7. This CDR3 has 17 amino acids. Germline-derived CDR1 and CDR2 are SGHDT and YYEEEE. The CDR3 here is CASSSGTSVSGANVLTF. Written as DNA, the CDR3 is TGTGCCAGCAGCTCCGGGACTAGCGTTTCAGGGGCCAACGTCCTGACTTTC.

This chain connects TRBV5-1 to TRBJ2-7; 11 positions match TRBD1. The CDR3 has 15 residues. Germline V CDR1 and CDR2: SGHRS, YFSETQ. V was clipped by 0 bases and J by 9 bases; unmatched bases: 8. The DNA of the CDR3 is TGCGCCAGCAGCTTGGAAGGACAGGGGGCTGAGGGGCAGTACTTC. Protein product: CASSLEGQGAEGQYF.

The genes are TRBV6-5 and TRBJ1-2; 7 bases map to TRBD1. V lost 8 bases and J lost 5; bases outside the gene matches: 14. CDR1 is MNHEY and CDR2 is SVGAGI in the germline V gene. The CDR3 is 15 amino acids. The CDR3 DNA reads TGTGCCAGCCTCAATTTCGGGACAGATTCGTATGGCTACACCTTC. It is translated as CASLNFGTDSYGYTF.

CDR3 sequence (DNA): TGCGCCAGCAGCTTGGCCTCACAGCAAGAGACCCAGTACTTC. Its translation: CASSLASQQETQYF. The chain carries TRBV5-1 and TRBJ2-5; D is undetermined. V lost 0 bases and J lost 2, with 8 bases in between. The CDR3 runs to 14 residues. CDR1 is SGHRS and CDR2 is YFSETQ in the germline V gene. Supplemented by reference TRBV5-1 and TRBJ2-5, the full variable domain reads KAGVTQTPRYLIKTRGQQVTLSCSPISGHRSVSWYQQTPGQGLQFLFEYFSETQRNKGNFPGRFSGRQFSNSRSEMNVSTLELGDSALYLCASSLASQQETQYFGPGTRLLVL.

The chain is built from TRBV7-9 and TRBJ1-1, with D uncertain. Trimming cost V 5 bases and J 7 bases, with 11 bases left between them. CDR1 and CDR2 from the germline V gene are SEHNR and FQNEAQ (reference sequence). CDR3 size: 12 residues. The CDR3 spells CASSPMGIEAFF. The CDR3, as DNA: TGTGCCAGCAGCCCCATGGGGATTGAAGCTTTCTTT.

This clone was recorded once. In DNA form, the CDR3 reads TGTGCCAGCAGCCAAACAGGGGGCAACGACTATGGCTACACCTTC. It encodes CASSQTGGNDYGYTF. The chain couples TRBV11-2 to TRBJ1-2; 9 bases fit TRBD1. Trimming took 5 bases from V and 3 from J; bases not matched to a gene: 7. Germline V gives CDR1 SGHAT, CDR2 FQNNGV. The CDR3 covers 15 residues.

This chain joins TRBV5-4 and TRBJ2-1; 11 nucleotides line up with TRBD2. Unmatched junction bases numbered 6, after V lost 4 bases and J lost 3 bases. Looked up from germline, CDR1 is SGHNT and CDR2 is YYREEE (reference sequence). The CDR3 extends over 16 amino acids. CDR3 region: CASSNRLAGSYNEQFF. CDR3 nucleotide sequence: TGTGCCAGCAGCAACCGACTAGCGGGGAGCTACAATGAGCAGTTCTTC.

The rearrangement uses TRBV19 and TRBJ2-1; D is ambiguous. Deletions cut 0 bases from V and 9 bases from J, with 9 bases between. Germline V CDR1 and CDR2: LNHDA, SQIVND (reference sequence). The CDR3 spans 13 residues. Here the CDR3 DNA reads TGTGCCAGTAGTATAGAAACGGCCTTTGAGCAGTTCTTC. Encoded protein: CASSIETAFEQFF.